This TCR beta chain was captured in a study of blood T cell repertoires in COVID-19. Libraries were prepared by immunoSEQ multiplex PCR; TCRdb keeps only in-frame clonotypes and omits some of them. This table holds approximately 130,000 clones, roughly four fifths found once. CDR3 length equals 14 residues. CDR1 SGHKS and CDR2 YYEKEE come from the germline V gene (reference sequence). Trimming removed 3 bases from V and 4 bases from J, with 12 bases in between. The rearrangement uses TRBV5-5 and TRBJ2-3, with D uncertain. This receptor was identified in a human donor in a cohort sampled during active COVID-19. Sequencing used peripheral blood. CDR3 coding DNA: TGTGCCAGCAGCTACGGTAGGAGTGCAGATACGCAGTATTTT. Encoded protein: CASSYGRSADTQYF. The variable domain in full, with the rest retrieved from reference TRBV5-5 and TRBJ2-3, is DAGVTQSPTHLIKTRGQQVTLRCSPISGHKSVSWYQQVLGQGPQFIFQYYEKEERGRGNFPDRFSARQFPNYSSELNVNALLLGDSALYLCASSYGRSADTQYFGPGTRLTVL.